This TCR beta chain was recovered during a study of control samples from healthy donors and cancer patients. The method was immunoSEQ multiplex PCR; TCRdb's version includes in-frame clones alone and lacks a portion of them. The sample carries 150,000 or so clones, 88% recorded once. The clonotype originates from a man aged 18 to 29 in good health. Sequencing input: blood.

The CDR3 here is CASSLATYGGALGDTQYF. The CDR3 DNA reads TGTGCCAGCAGCTTGGCAACCTACGGGGGGGCCTTAGGGGATACGCAGTATTTT. The gene calls are TRBV7-9 and TRBJ2-3, with TRBD2 matching 8 bases. CDR1 and CDR2 from the germline V gene are SEHNR and FQNEAQ (reference sequence). The V and J ends lost 3 bases and 6 bases, in that order; junction bases with no gene match: 17. The CDR3 totals 18 residues.